Listed here is a single T cell receptor beta chain. The antigen is not known. The sample comes from a study of blood T cells in healthy people across ages. It was with a sample-barcoded 5' primer and a J-beta primer mix that a second PCR of roughly 7 to 12 cycles was run. A single record per CDR3 protein comes from TCRdb applying MiXCR to the 5' RACE reads. The data hold around 1,900,000 distinct CDR3 sequences, with approximately 40% observed a single time. Broader study findings: A greater number of naive CD4+ cells and higher diversity distinguished long-lived donors from aged donors.

The sample taken for sequencing was blood. This sequence was found in a human donor in good health.

This CDR3 is CASSHPFAARGDGYTF. The CDR3 DNA reads as TGTGCCAGCAGCCATCCCTTTGCGGCCCGAGGTGATGGCTACACCTTC. The chain combines TRBV11-1 with TRBJ1-2; D not resolved. V dropped 5 bases and J dropped 6 bases, with 22 bases sitting between them. The CDR3 totals 16 residues. Germline-derived CDR1 and CDR2 are SGHAT and FQDESV (reference sequence).